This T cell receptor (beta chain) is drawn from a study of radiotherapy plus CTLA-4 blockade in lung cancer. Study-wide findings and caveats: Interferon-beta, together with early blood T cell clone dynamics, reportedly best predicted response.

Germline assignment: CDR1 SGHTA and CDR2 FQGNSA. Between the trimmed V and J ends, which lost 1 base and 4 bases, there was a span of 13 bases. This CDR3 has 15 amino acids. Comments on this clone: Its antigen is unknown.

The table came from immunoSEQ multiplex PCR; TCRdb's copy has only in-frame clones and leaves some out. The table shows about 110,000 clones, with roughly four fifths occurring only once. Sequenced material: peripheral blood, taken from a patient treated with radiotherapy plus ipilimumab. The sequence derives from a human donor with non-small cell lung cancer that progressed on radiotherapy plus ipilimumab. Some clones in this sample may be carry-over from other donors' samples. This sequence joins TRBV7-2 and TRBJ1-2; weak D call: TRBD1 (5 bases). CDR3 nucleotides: TGTGCCAGCAGCTTAGGAGGAGGGCAGGGCTATGGCTACACCTTC. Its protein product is CASSLGGGQGYGYTF.